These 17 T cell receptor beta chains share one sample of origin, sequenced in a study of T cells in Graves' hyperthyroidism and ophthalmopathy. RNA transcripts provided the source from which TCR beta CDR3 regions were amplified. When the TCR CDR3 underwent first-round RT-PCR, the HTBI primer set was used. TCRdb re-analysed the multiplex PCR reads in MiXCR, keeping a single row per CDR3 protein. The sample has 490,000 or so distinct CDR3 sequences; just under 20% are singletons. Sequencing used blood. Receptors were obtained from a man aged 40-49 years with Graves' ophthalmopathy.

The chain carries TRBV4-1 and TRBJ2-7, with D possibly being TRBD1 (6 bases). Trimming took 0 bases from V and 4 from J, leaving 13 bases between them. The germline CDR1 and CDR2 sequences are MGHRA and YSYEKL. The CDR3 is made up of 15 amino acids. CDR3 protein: CASSQDRGGGYEQYF. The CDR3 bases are TGCGCCAGCAGCCAAGACAGGGGTGGGGGTTACGAGCAGTACTTC.

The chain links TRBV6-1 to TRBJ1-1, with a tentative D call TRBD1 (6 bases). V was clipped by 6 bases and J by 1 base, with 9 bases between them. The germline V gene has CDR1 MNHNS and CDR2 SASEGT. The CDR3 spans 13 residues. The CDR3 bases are TGTGCCAGCAGAAAACAGGGGAACACTGAAGCTTTCTTT. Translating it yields CASRKQGNTEAFF.

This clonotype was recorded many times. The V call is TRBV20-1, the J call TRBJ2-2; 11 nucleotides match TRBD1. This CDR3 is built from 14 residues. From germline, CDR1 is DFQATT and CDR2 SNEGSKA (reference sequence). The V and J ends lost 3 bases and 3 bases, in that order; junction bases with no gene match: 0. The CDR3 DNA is TGCAGTGCTAGGGGACAGGGGGACACCGGGGAGCTGTTTTTT. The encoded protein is CSARGQGDTGELFF.

CDR3 amino acids: CASSLEWVSTEAFF. CDR3 nucleotide sequence: TGTGCCAGCAGTTTAGAGTGGGTGAGCACTGAAGCTTTCTTT. This sequence joins TRBV27 and TRBJ1-1; D remains ambiguous. Germline V gene data show CDR1 as MNHEY and CDR2 as SMNVEV (reference sequence). The V and J ends lost 2 bases and 4 bases respectively, with 11 bases between them. This CDR3 region has 14 residues.

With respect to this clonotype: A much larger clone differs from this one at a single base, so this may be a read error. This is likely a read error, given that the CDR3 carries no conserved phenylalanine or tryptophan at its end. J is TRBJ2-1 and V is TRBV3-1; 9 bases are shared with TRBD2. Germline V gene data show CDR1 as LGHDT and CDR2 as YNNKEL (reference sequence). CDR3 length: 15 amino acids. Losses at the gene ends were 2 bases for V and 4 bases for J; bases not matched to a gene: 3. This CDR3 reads CASSQISGGYNEQFS. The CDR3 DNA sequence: TGTGCCAGCAGCCAAATTAGCGGGGGATACAATGAGCAGTTCTCC.

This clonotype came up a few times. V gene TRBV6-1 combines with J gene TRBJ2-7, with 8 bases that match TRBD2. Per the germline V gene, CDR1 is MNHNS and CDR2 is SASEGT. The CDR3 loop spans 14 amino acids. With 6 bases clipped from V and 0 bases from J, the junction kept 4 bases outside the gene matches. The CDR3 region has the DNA TGTGCCAGCAGGACTAGCGATACCTCCTACGAGCAGTACTTC. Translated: CASRTSDTSYEQYF.

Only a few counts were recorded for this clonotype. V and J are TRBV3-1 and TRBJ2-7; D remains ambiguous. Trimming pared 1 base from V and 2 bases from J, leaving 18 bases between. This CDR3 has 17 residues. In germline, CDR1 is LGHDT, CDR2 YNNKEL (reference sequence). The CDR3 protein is CASSQGIGWGGTYEQYF. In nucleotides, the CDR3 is TGTGCCAGCAGCCAAGGGATTGGGTGGGGTGGGACCTACGAGCAGTACTTC.

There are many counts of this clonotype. The CDR3 spells CAIGRTSTDTQYF. The CDR3 nucleotides read TGTGCCATCGGCCGGACTAGCACAGATACGCAGTATTTT. The chain links TRBV10-3 to TRBJ2-3; tentative D call: TRBD2 (5 bases). The germline gives CDR1 ENHRY, CDR2 SYGVKD. V was pared by 8 bases and J by 0 bases, with 9 bases between. This CDR3 has 13 residues.

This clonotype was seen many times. CDR3: CASSLDQTEAFF. The CDR3 nucleotides read TGCGCCAGCAGCTTGGACCAAACTGAAGCTTTCTTT. The genes are TRBV5-1 and TRBJ1-1; no reliable D call. In germline, CDR1 is SGHRS, CDR2 YFSETQ. The CDR3 is made up of 12 amino acids. The V end was cut by 0 bases, the J end by 5 bases, with 5 bases between.

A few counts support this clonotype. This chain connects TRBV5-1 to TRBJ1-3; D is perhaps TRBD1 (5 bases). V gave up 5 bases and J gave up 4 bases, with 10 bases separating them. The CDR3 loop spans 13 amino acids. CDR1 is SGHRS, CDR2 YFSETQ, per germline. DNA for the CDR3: TGCGCCAGCAGGGGGACCGGGGGAAACACCATATATTTT. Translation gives CASRGTGGNTIYF.

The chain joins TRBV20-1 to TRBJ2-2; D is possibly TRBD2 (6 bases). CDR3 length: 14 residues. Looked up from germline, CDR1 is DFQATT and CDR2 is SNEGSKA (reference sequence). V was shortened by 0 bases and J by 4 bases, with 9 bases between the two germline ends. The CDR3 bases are TGCAGTGCTAGAGATCGGGAGTCCACCGGGGAGCTGTTTTTT. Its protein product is CSARDRESTGELFF.

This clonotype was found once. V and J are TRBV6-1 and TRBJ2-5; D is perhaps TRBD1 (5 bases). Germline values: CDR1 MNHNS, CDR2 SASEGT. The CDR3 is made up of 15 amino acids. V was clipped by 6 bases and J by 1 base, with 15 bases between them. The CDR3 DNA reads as TGTGCCAGCAGCCTAGGGGTGGGCGGCCAAGAGACCCAGTACTTC. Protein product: CASSLGVGGQETQYF.

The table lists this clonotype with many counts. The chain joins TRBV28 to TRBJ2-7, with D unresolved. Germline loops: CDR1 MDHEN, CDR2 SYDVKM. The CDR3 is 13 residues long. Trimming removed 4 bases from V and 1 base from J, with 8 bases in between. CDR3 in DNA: TGTGCCAGCAGTTCGGACCCATCCTACGAGCAGTACTTC. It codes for CASSSDPSYEQYF.

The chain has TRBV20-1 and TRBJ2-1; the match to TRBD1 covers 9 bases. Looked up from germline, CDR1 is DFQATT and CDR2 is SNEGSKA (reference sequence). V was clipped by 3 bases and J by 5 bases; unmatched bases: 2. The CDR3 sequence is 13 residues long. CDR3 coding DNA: TGCAGTGCTAGGGGACAGGGTAACAATGAGCAGTTCTTC. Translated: CSARGQGNNEQFF.

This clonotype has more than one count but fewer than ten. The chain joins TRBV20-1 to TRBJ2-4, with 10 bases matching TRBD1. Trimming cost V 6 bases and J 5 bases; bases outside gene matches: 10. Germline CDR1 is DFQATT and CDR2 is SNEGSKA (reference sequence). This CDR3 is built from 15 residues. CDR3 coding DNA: TGCAGTGCCACCATGACAGGGGGCTTCGAAAACATTCAGTACTTC. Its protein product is CSATMTGGFENIQYF.

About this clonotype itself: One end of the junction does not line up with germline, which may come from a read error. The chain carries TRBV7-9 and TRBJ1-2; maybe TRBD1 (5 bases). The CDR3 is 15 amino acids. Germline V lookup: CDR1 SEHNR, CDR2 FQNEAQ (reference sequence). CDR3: CAGSFQGLELYGYTF. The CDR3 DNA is TGTGCCGGCAGCTTTCAGGGACTGGAGCTATATGGCTACACCTTC.

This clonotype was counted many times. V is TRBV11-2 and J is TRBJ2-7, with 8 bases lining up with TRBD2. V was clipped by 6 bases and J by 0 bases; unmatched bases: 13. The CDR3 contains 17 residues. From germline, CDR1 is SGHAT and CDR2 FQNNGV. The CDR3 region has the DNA TGTGCCAGCAGTCCCATAGCCCGCGGGGGGAGCTCCTACGAGCAGTACTTC. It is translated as CASSPIARGGSSYEQYF.